Reported below is one T cell receptor beta chain. What antigen it recognizes has not been identified. Base qualities are not recorded, but no much larger clone differs from it by a single base. CD4+ T cells from unexposed donors were collected before the COVID-19 pandemic (2011-2018). Naive and memory CD4+ T cells were separated from cryopreserved PBMCs by CD4 enrichment followed by EasySep naive CD4+ T cell enrichment. The leukapheresis product for the unexposed donors was obtained through commercial purchase. Ficoll-Paque PLUS gradient centrifugation was used to isolate PBMCs from either whole blood or leukapheresis product. PBMCs were either cryopreserved at -140°C or used fresh in the expansion assay. The QIAamp Micro DNA Kit was used to extract genomic DNA from the CD4+ T cells. After removal of 3 bases from V and 5 bases from J, the junction retains 11 bases not matched to a gene. Spanning cysteine to phenylalanine, the CDR3 consists of 15 amino acids. The kept DNA is CDR3 alone, 45 bases in frame from the first base. From a lookup of the germline V gene (reference sequence), CDR1 and CDR2 are GTSNPN and SVGIG.

This entry is derived from a study of CD4 T cells in relation to SARS-CoV-2 and coronaviruses (dated by TCRdb to 2020 to 2023). About the investigation overall: Shared crossreactive spike epitopes were mapped to their HLA restriction using patient-derived lymphoblastoid cell lines. Memory CD4+ T cell crossreactivity between SARS-CoV-2 and common cold coronavirus spike proteins was assessed at the TCR clonotype level in the study. The Adaptive Biotechnologies TCR-sequencing kit was used to sequence samples from a few pre-COVID donors and the naive versus memory experiments, whereas other data were Illumina-based. A different TCR-beta assay, based on Illumina, was used to sequence expansion assays from other donors in the study. What the research found in general, with its limitations: Around 65% of donors had memory CD4+ clonotypes that crossrecognized SARS-CoV-2 and at least one common cold coronavirus spike. Naive versus memory sequencing indicated that memory recall responses, rather than primary responses primed during culture, are detected by the assay. Pre-pandemic and post-infection samples were not both contributed by any donor, so tracing of the source of pre-existing responses was limited. Since the crossreactivity analysis centred on spike protein, crossreactivity against other viral proteins was not assessed. The study was constrained by small numbers of patients and of tested TCRs. Crossreactive clones showed significantly weaker SARS-CoV-2-driven expansion than monoreactive clones, consistent with antigenic imprinting.

Uncultured naive and memory CD4+ T cell DNA received deep-resolution immunoSEQ TCR-beta sequencing. In the paper's pipeline: During preprocessing, nonproductive sequences were removed, along with CDR3s that did not begin with C, did not end with F or W, or were shorter than 7 amino acids. Cultured and uncultured naive and memory CD4+ repertoires were searched for previously identified spike- and CEF-reactive CDR3s. After three terminal residues were trimmed from each end, CDR3 homology was quantified as pairwise Levenshtein distance using the stringdist R package. TCRdb holds this immuneACCESS table with in-frame rearrangements only. Some clones are missing; in checked studies, unresolved V genes explain under half, and the rest has no known cause. V and J calls and clone size follow that table, whereas D and trimming were derived from the DNA. The sample yields about 65,000 clones; 80% to 90% were counted once. 1.6% of the sample is in the top ten clones.

The sample taken for sequencing was memory CD4+ T cells from PBMCs. Per the publication, the cell subset or site label means: memory (non-naive) CD4+ T cells. Recombination connected TRBV30 to TRBJ2-5, with 8 junctional bases fitting TRBD1. The receptor was isolated from a human donor in good health. The CDR3 loop reads CAWSPFSGGRETQYF. The bases are TGTGCCTGGAGCCCGTTTTCAGGGGGCCGTGAGACCCAGTACTTC.